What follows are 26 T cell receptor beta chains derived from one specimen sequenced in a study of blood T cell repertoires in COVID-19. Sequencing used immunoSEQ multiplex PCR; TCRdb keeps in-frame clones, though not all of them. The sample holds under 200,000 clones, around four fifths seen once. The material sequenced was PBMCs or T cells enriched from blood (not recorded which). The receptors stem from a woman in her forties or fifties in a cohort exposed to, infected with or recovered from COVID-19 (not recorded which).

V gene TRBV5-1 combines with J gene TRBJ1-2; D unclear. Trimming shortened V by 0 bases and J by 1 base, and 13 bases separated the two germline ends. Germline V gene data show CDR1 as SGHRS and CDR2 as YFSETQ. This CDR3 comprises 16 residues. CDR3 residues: CASSLEASANNYGYTF. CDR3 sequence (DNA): TGCGCCAGCAGCTTGGAGGCGTCAGCGAATAACTATGGCTACACCTTC.

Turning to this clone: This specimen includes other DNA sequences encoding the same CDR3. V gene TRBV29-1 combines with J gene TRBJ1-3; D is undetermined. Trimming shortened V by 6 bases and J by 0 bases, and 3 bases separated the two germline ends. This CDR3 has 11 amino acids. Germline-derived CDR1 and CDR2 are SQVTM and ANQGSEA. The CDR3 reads CSVSSGNTIYF. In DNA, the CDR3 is TGCAGCGTCAGCTCTGGAAACACCATATATTTT.

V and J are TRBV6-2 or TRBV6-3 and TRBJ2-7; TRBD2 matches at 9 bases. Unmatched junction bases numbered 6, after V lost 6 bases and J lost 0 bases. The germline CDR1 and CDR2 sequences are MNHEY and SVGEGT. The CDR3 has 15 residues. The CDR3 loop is CASSVAGAVSYEQYF. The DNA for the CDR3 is TGTGCCAGCAGCGTAGCGGGGGCCGTCTCCTACGAGCAGTACTTC.

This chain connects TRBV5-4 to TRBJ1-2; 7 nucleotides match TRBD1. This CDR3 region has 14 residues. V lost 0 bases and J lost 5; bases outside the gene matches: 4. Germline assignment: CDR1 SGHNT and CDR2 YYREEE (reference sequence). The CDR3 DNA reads TGTGCCAGCAGCTTGGAGGCAGGGGGTTATGGCTACACCTTC. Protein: CASSLEAGGYGYTF.

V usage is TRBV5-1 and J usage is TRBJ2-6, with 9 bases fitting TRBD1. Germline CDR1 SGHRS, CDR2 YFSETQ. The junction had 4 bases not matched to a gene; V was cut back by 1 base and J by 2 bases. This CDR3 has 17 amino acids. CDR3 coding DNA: TGCGCCAGCAGCTTGTTGGGACAGGGTGCTGGGGCCAACGTCCTGACTTTC. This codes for CASSLLGQGAGANVLTF.

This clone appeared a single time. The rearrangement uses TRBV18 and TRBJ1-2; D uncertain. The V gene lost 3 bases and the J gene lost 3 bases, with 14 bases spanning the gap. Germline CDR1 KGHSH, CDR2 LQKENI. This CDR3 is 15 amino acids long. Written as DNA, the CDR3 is TGTGCCAGCTCACCCGGGCTCCCGGAGGACTATGGCTACACCTTC. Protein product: CASSPGLPEDYGYTF.

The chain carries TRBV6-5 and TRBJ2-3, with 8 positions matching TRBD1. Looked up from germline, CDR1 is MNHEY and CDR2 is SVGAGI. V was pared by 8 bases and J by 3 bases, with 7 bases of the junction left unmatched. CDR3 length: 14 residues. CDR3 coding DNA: TGTGCCAGCCTCGGACAGGGAGGTACAGATACGCAGTATTTT. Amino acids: CASLGQGGTDTQYF.

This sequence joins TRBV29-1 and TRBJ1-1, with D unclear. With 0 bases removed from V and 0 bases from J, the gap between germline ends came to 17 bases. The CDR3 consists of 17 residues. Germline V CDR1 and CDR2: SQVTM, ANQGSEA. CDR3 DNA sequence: TGCAGCGTTGAAGATCCCTATGGCAGGAGGATGAACACTGAAGCTTTCTTT. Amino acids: CSVEDPYGRRMNTEAFF.

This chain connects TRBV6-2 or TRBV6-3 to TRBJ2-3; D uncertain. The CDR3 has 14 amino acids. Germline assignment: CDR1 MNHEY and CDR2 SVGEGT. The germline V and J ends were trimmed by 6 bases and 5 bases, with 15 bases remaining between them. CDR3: CASSPRMSGDTQYF. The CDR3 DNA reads TGTGCCAGCAGCCCCCGTATGAGTGGAGATACGCAGTATTTT.

CDR3 coding DNA: TGTGCCAGTAGTAACCCGGGACAGGGGGCCACGAATACGCAGTATTTT. Translating gives CASSNPGQGATNTQYF. The rearrangement joins TRBV19 to TRBJ2-3, with 12 bases lining up with TRBD1. This CDR3 is 16 amino acids long. CDR1 and CDR2 (germline): LNHDA, SQIVND (reference sequence). V lost 4 bases to trimming and J lost 7 bases; unmatched junction nucleotides: 9.

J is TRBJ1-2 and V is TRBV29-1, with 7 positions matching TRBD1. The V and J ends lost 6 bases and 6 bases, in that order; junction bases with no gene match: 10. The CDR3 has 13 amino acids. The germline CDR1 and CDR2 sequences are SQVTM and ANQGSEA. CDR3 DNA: TGCAGCGTCCACCGGGGCAGGGGGAATGGCTACACCTTC. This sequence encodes CSVHRGRGNGYTF.

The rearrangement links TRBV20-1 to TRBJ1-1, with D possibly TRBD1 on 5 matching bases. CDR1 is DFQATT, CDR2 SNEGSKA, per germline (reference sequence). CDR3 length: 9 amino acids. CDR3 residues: CNPGGKAFF. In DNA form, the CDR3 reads TGCAACCCGGGGGGGAAAGCTTTCTTT.

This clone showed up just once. The CDR3 DNA reads TGTGCCAGCAGCTCGCGGACTAGAGGATCAAGAGAGACCCAGTACTTC. Translated: CASSSRTRGSRETQYF. The chain links TRBV3-1 (or the pseudogene TRBV3-2) to TRBJ2-5; 7 bases agree with TRBD2. Germline-derived CDR1 and CDR2 are LGHDT and YNNKEL (reference sequence). V dropped 5 bases and J dropped 4; count of bases not matched to a gene: 13. This CDR3 has 16 residues.

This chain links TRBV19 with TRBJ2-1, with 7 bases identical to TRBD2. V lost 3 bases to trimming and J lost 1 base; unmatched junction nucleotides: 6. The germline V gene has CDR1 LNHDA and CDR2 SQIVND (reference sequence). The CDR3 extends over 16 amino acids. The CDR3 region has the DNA TGTGCCAGTAGTATGGAGAGGACTAGTTCCTACAATGAGCAGTTCTTC. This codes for CASSMERTSSYNEQFF. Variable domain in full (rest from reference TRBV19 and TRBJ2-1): DGGITQSPKYLFRKEGQNVTLSCEQNLNHDAMYWYRQDPGQGLRLIYYSQIVNDFQKGDIAEGYSVSREKKESFPLTVTSAQKNPTAFYLCASSMERTSSYNEQFFGPGTRLTVL.

CDR3 coding DNA: TGTGCCAGCAGCCAAATGTCATCCAGGGGTGGATATGGCTACACCTTC. It yields the protein CASSQMSSRGGYGYTF. The V call is TRBV3-1 (or the pseudogene TRBV3-2), the J call TRBJ1-2, with a possible D match to TRBD1 (6 bases). CDR3 length equals 16 residues. From germline, CDR1 is LGHDT and CDR2 YNNKEL (reference sequence). Trimming removed 2 bases from V and 5 bases from J, with 18 bases in between.

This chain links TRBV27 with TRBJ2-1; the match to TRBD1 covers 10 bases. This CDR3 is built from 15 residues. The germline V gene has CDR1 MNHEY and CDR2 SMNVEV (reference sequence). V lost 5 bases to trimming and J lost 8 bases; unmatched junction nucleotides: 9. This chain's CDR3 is CASSLRQGARDEQFF. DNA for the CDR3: TGTGCCAGCAGTCTCCGACAGGGGGCGCGAGATGAGCAGTTCTTC.

The CDR3, as DNA: TGTGCCAGCAGCTTAGAGGACAGGGGGGACTACGAGCAGTACTTC. Protein sequence: CASSLEDRGDYEQYF. The chain couples TRBV7-8 to TRBJ2-7; 10 bases are shared with TRBD1. The germline V gene has CDR1 SGHVS and CDR2 FQNEAQ. The CDR3 is 15 amino acids. V lost 1 base and J lost 3; bases outside the gene matches: 3.

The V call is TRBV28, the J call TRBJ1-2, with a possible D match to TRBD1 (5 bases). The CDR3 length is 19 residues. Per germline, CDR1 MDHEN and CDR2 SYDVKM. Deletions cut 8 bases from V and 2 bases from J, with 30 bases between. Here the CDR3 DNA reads TGTGCCAGCCAGGTTAATCCCCGGGCTCTTGGGGGGTCAAACTATGGCTACACCTTC. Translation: CASQVNPRALGGSNYGYTF.

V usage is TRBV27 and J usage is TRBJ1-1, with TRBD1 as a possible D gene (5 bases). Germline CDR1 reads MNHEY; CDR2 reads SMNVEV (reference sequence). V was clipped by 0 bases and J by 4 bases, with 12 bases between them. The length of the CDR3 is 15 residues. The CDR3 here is CASSLSGRVLTEAFF. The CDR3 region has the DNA TGTGCCAGCAGTTTATCCGGCAGGGTACTCACTGAAGCTTTCTTT.

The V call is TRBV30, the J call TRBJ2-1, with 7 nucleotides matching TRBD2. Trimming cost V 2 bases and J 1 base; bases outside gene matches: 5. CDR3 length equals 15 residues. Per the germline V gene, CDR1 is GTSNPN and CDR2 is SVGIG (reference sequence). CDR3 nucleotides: TGTGCCTGGAGTCAGACTAGCAGATCCTACAATGAGCAGTTCTTC. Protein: CAWSQTSRSYNEQFF.

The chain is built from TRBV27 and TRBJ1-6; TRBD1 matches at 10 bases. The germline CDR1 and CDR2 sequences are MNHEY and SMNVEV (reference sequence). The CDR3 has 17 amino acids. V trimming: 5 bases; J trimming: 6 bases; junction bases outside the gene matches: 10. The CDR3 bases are TGTGCCAGCAGTCTCGGGACAGGGGATTTCCGTAATTCACCCCTCCACTTT. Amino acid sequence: CASSLGTGDFRNSPLHF.

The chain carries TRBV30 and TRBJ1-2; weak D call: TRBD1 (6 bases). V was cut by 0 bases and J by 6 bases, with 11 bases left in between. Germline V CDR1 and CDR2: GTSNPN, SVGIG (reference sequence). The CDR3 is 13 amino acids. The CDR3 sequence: CAWSVNRVNGYTF. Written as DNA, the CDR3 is TGTGCCTGGAGTGTAAACAGGGTCAATGGCTACACCTTC. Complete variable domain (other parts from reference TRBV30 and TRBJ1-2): SQTIHQWPATLVQPVGSPLSLECTVEGTSNPNLYWYRQAAGRGLQLLFYSVGIGQISSEVPQNLSASRPQDRQFILSSKKLLLSDSGFYLCAWSVNRVNGYTFGSGTRLTVV.

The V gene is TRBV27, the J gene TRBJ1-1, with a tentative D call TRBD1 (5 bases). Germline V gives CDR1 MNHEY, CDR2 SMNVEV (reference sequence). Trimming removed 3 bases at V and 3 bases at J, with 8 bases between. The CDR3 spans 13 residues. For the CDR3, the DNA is TGTGCCAGCAGTTTGGACATCTACACTGAAGCTTTCTTT. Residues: CASSLDIYTEAFF.

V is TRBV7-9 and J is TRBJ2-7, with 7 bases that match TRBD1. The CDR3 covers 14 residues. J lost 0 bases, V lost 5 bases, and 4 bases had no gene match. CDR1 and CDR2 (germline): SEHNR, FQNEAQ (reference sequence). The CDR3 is CASSGQAHSYEQYF. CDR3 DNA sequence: TGTGCCAGCAGCGGACAGGCCCACTCCTACGAGCAGTACTTC.

This CDR3 reads CASSLGGVDDYEQYF. In DNA, the CDR3 is TGTGCCAGCAGTTTAGGGGGCGTAGATGACTACGAGCAGTACTTC. This chain links TRBV28 with TRBJ2-7; possibly TRBD1 for D (6 bases). The V and J ends lost 2 bases and 3 bases respectively, with 14 bases between them. This CDR3 has 15 amino acids. Germline-derived CDR1 and CDR2 are MDHEN and SYDVKM.

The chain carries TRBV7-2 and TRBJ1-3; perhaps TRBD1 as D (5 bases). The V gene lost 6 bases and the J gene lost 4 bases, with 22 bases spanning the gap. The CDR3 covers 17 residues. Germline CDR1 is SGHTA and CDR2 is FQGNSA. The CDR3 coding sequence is TGTGCCAGCAGTCCTCTTGGGGGGGGTCACTCGGGAAACACCATATATTTT. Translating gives CASSPLGGGHSGNTIYF.